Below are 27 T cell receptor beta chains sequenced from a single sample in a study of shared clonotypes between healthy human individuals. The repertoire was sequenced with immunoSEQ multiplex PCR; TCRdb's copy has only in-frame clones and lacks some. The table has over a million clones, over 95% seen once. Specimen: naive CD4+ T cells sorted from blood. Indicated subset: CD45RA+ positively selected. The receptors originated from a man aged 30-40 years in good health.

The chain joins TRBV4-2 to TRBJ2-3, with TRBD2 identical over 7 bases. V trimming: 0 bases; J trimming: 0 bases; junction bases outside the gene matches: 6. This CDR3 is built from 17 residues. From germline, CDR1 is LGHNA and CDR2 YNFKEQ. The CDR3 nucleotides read TGTGCCAGCAGCCAAGAAGGGAGGGACTTGAGCACAGATACGCAGTATTTT. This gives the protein CASSQEGRDLSTDTQYF.

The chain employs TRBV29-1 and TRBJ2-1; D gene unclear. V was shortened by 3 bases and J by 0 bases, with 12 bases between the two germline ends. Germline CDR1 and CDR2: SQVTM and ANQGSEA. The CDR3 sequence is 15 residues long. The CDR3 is CSVDGGPFSYNEQFF. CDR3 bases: TGCAGCGTTGATGGCGGACCGTTCTCCTACAATGAGCAGTTCTTC.

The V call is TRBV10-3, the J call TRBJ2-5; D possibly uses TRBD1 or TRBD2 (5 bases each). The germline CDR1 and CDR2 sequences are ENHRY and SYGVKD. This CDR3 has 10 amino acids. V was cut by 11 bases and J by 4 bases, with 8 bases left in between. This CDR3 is CASGTETQYF. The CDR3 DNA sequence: TGTGCCTCTGGGACAGAGACCCAGTACTTC.

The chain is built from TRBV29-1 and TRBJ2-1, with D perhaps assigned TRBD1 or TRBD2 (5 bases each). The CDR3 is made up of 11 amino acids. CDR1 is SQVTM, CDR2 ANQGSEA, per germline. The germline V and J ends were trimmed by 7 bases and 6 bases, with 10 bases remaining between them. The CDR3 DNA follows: TGCAGCGGGGACCGGTTCAATGAGCAGTTCTTC. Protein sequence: CSGDRFNEQFF.

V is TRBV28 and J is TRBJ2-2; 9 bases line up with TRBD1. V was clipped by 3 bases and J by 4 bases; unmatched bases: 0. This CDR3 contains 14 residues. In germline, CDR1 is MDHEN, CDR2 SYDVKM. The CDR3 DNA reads TGTGCCAGCAGTTTGACAGGGGGCACCGGGGAGCTGTTTTTT. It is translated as CASSLTGGTGELFF.

CDR3 sequence reads: CASSPPPGHGYTF. CDR3 in DNA: TGTGCCAGCAGTCCCCCGCCTGGCCATGGCTACACCTTC. The chain carries TRBV28 and TRBJ1-2, with D unresolved. From germline, CDR1 is MDHEN and CDR2 SYDVKM. The CDR3 has 13 amino acids. The germline V and J ends were trimmed by 5 bases and 6 bases, with 13 bases remaining between them.

CDR3 in DNA: TGTGCCAGCAGTGAGACAGGGGGTGAGCAGTTCTTC. This codes for CASSETGGEQFF. V gene TRBV6-6 combines with J gene TRBJ2-1; TRBD1 matches at 9 bases. Germline assignment: CDR1 MNHNY and CDR2 SVGAGI (reference sequence). The V and J ends lost 5 bases and 9 bases, in that order; junction bases with no gene match: 2. The CDR3 is made up of 12 amino acids.

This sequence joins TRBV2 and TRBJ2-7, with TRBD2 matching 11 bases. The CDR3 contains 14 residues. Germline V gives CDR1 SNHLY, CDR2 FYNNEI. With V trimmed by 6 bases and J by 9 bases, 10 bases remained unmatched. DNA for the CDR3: TGTGCCAGCAGGGGCACTAGCGGGAGTACTGTGCAGTACTTC. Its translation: CASRGTSGSTVQYF.

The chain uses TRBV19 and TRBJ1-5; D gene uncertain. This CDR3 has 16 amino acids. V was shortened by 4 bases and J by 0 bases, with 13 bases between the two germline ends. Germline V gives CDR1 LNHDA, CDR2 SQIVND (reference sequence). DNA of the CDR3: TGTGCCAGTAGTAACCCGTGGGTTGTTAGCAATCAGCCCCAGCATTTT. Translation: CASSNPWVVSNQPQHF.

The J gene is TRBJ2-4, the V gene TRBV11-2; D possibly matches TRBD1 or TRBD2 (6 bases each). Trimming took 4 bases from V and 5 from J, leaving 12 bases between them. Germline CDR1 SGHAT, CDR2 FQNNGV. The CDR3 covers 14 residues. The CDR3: CASSSRGVQNIQYF. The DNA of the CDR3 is TGTGCCAGCAGCTCGAGGGGGGTCCAAAACATTCAGTACTTC.

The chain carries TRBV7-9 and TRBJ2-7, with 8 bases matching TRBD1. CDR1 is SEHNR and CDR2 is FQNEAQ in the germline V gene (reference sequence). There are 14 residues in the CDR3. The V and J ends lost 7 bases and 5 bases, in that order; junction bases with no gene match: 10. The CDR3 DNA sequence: TGTGCCAGCAACCTTACTGGGACAGGCCACGAGCAGTACTTC. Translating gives CASNLTGTGHEQYF.

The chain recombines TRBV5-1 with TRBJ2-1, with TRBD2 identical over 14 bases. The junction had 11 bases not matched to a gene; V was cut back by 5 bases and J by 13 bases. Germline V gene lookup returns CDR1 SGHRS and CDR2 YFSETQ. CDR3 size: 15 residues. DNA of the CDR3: TGCGCCAGCAGGCTCCAGGGACTAGCGGGAGTCGATCAGTTCTTC. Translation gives CASRLQGLAGVDQFF. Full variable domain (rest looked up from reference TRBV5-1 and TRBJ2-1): KAGVTQTPRYLIKTRGQQVTLSCSPISGHRSVSWYQQTPGQGLQFLFEYFSETQRNKGNFPGRFSGRQFSNSRSEMNVSTLELGDSALYLCASRLQGLAGVDQFFGPGTRLTVL.

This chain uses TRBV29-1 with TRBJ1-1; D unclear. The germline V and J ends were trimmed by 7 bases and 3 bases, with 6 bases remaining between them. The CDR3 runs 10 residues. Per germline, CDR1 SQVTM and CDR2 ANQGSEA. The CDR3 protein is CSGRDTEAFF. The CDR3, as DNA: TGCAGCGGACGGGACACTGAAGCTTTCTTT.

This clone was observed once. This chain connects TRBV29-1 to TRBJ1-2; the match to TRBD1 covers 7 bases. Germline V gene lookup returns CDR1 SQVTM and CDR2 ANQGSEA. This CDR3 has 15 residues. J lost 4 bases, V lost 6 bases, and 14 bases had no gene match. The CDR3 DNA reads TGCAGCGTCCAGCCTAGGGACAGCCTTCTCTATGGCTACACCTTC. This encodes CSVQPRDSLLYGYTF.

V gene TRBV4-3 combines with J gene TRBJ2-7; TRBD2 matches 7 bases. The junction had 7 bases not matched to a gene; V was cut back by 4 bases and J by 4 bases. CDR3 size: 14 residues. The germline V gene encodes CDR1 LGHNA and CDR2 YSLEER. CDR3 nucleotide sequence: TGCGCCAGCAGCCCCGCGGGGGTCAAATACGAGCAGTACTTC. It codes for CASSPAGVKYEQYF.

The CDR3 loop reads CASSLLGTDNQYF. Here the CDR3 DNA reads TGTGCCAGCAGCTTGTTAGGGACAGACAACCAGTACTTC. This chain connects TRBV5-8 to TRBJ2-5, with 7 bases lining up with TRBD1. V lost 1 base, J lost 10 bases, and 7 bases stayed unmatched. There are 13 residues in the CDR3. Per the germline V gene, CDR1 is SGHTS and CDR2 is YDEGEE.

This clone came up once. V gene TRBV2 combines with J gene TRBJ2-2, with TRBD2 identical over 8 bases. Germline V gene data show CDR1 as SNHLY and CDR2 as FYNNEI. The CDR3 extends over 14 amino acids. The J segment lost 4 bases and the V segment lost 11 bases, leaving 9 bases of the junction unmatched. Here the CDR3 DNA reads TGTGCCTCCTTGAGCGGGAGTTTCACCGGGGAGCTGTTTTTT. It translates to CASLSGSFTGELFF.

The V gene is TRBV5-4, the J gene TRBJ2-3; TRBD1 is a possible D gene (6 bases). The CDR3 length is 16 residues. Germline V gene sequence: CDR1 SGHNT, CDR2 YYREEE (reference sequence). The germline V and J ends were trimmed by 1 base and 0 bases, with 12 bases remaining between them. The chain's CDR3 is CASSLYRQASTDTQYF. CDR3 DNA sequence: TGTGCCAGCAGCTTGTATAGACAGGCGAGCACAGATACGCAGTATTTT.

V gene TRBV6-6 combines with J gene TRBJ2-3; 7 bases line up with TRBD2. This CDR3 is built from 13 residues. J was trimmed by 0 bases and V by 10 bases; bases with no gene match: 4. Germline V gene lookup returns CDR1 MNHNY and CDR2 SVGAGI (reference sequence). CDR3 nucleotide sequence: TGTGCCACATCTAGCGGTAGCACAGATACGCAGTATTTT. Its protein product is CATSSGSTDTQYF.

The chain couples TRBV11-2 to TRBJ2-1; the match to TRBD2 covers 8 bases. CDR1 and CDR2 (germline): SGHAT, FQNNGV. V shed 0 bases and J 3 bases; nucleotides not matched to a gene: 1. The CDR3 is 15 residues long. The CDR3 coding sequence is TGTGCCAGCAGCTTAGAACTAGCGGTCTACAATGAGCAGTTCTTC. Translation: CASSLELAVYNEQFF. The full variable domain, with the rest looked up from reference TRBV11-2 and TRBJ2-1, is EAGVAQSPRYKIIEKRQSVAFWCNPISGHATLYWYQQILGQGPKLLIQFQNNGVVDDSQLPKDRFSAERLKGVDSTLKIQPAKLEDSAVYLCASSLELAVYNEQFFGPGTRLTVL.

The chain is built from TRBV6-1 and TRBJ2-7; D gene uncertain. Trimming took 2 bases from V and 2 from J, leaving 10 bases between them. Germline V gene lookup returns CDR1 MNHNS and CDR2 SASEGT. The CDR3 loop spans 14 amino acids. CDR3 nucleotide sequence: TGTGCCAGCAGTGAATCGCTGACCCCCTACGAGCAGTACTTC. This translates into CASSESLTPYEQYF.

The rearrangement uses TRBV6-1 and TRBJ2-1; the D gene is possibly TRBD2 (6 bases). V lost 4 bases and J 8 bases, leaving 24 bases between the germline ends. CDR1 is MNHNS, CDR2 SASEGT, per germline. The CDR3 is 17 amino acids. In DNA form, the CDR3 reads TGTGCCAGCAGTGGCAAGTCGGGGGACCTACTCTCGGATGAGCAGTTCTTC. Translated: CASSGKSGDLLSDEQFF.

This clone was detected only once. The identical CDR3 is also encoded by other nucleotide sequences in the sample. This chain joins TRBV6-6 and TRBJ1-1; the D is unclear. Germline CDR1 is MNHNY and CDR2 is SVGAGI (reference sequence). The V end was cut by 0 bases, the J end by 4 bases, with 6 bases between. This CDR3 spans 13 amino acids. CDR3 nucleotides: TGTGCCAGCAGTTACTCGGGCAGCACTGAAGCTTTCTTT. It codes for CASSYSGSTEAFF.

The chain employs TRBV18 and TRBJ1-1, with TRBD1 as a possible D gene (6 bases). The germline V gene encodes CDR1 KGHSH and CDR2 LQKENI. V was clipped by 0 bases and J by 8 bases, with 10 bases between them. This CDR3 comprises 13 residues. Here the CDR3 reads CASSPPPQGEAFF. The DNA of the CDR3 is TGTGCCAGCTCACCACCGCCCCAGGGGGAAGCTTTCTTT.

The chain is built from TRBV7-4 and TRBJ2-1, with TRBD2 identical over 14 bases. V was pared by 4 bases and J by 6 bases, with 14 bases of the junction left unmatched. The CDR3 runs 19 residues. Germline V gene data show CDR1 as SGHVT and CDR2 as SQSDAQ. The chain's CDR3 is CASSSGLAGVSSLSNEQFF. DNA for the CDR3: TGTGCCAGCAGCTCGGGACTAGCGGGAGTCTCTAGTTTATCCAATGAGCAGTTCTTC.

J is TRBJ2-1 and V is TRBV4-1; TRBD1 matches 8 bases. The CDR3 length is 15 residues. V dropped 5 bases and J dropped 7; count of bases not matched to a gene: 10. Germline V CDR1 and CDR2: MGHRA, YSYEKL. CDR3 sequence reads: CASSIPGQVSNEQFF. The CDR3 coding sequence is TGCGCCAGCAGCATCCCGGGACAGGTGTCAAATGAGCAGTTCTTC.

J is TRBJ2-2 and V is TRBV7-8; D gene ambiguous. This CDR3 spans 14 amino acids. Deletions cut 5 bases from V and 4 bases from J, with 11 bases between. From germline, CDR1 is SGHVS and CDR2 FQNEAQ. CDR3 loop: CASSRVRSTGELFF. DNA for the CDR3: TGTGCCAGCAGCCGGGTGCGCAGCACCGGGGAGCTGTTTTTT.